Listed here is a single T cell receptor (beta chain). The antigen is unknown. This entry belongs to a study of Ad26.COV2.S vaccination and SARS-CoV-2 variants. Looking at the study overall: The COV1001 Ad26.COV2.S trial arm included the donor.

The data were produced by immunoSEQ multiplex PCR, yet TCRdb's version contains in-frame clones alone and is incomplete. The sample carries some 330,000 clones, approximately 87% recorded once. The sample's treatment: 19 received Ad26.COV2.S at low or high dose, single or two shots; several received placebo; per-sample allocation not given. Each sample was drawn 63 days after the first injection (of vaccine or placebo). The shot given was an Ad26 vector that makes Wuhan-strain SARS-CoV-2 spike. Trimming removed 3 bases from V and 5 bases from J; junction bases left unmatched: 6. The CDR3 covers 14 residues. CDR1 and CDR2 from the germline V gene are MNHEY and SVGAGI. Study conclusions and caveats: Non-spike TCR breadth was similar in vaccine and placebo recipients.

The specimen was peripheral blood, collected in a trial of Ad26.COV2.S vaccine versus placebo. The receptor was isolated from a person aged 18 to 59 who received the Ad26.COV2.S COVID-19 vaccine or a placebo. V usage is TRBV6-5 and J usage is TRBJ2-7, with 8 bases that match TRBD2. The CDR3 DNA follows: TGTGCCAGCAGTTATACCGGGACTAGAGACGAGCAGTACGTC. Protein product: CASSYTGTRDEQYV.